This T cell receptor beta chain was sequenced during a study of Graves' ophthalmopathy and Graves' hyperthyroidism. Clinical symptoms, serum thyroxine, TRAb, thyroid ultrasound and orbital computed tomography determined diagnosis. As regards this clonotype: Its antigen is unknown.

Study outcomes and limitations: A 13-signature model separated ophthalmopathy from stable hyperthyroidism, just over 85% sensitivity, just over 80% specificity.

Using RNA transcripts, the TCR beta CDR3 regions were amplified. Scientists carried out first-round RT-PCR using HTBI primers and then a second-round multiplex PCR. TCRdb ran MiXCR on the multiplex PCR reads and lists one entry per CDR3 protein. This repertoire shows over 150,000 distinct CDR3 sequences, less than 45% found once; its top ten account for 5.8%. V was clipped by 0 bases and J by 6 bases, with 8 bases between them. Germline V gene data show CDR1 as MNHEY and CDR2 as SMNVEV (reference sequence). The CDR3 has 13 amino acids. Input material: peripheral blood. This chain links TRBV27 with TRBJ1-2; D is uncertain. This TCR was recovered from a middle-aged woman with Graves' ophthalmopathy. For the CDR3, the DNA is TGTGCCAGCAGTTTATCGGGGTCGAATGGCTACACCTTC. Its protein is CASSLSGSNGYTF.